The present TCR beta chain was sequenced within a study of T cell responses to AZD1222 COVID-19 vaccine. Whole-study findings and limits: Close to half of all spike-specific TCRs reportedly target regions of the variants that are unmutated. AZD1222 recipients seropositive at baseline numbered only six or seven. Most donors were white British and more were female, and clonal diversity was possibly underestimated.

In germline, CDR1 is ENHRY, CDR2 SYGVKD. Trimming took off 2 bases at V and 2 bases at J, with 4 bases between the two ends. The CDR3 is 12 amino acids. Clones were sequenced by immunoSEQ multiplex PCR, and TCRdb holds only the in-frame ones, with some missing. The sample lists around 99,000 clones; 70% to 90% were seen once. For this clone: Antigen specificity is unknown.

This receptor was obtained from an adult in good health. The sample consisted of peripheral blood, taken on day 0 of AZD1222 vaccination. The chain recombines TRBV10-3 with TRBJ2-7, with D unclear. DNA of the CDR3: TGTGCCATCAGTGAGCCCCCCTACGAGCAGTACGTC. Protein: CAISEPPYEQYV.